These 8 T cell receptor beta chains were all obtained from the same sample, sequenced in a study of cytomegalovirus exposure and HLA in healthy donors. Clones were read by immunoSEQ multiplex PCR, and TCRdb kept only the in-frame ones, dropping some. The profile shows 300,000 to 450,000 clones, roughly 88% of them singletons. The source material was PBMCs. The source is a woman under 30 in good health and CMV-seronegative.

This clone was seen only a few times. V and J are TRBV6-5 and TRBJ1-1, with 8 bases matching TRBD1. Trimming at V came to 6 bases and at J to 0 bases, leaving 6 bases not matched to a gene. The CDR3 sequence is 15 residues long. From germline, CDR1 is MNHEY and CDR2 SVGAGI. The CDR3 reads CASREDRAMNTEAFF. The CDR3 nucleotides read TGTGCCAGCAGAGAGGACAGGGCCATGAACACTGAAGCTTTCTTT.

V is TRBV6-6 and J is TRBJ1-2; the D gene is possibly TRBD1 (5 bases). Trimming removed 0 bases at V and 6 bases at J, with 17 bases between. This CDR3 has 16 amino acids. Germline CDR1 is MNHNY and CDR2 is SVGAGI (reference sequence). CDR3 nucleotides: TGTGCCAGCAGTTACTCGTCCAGGGAGGTTAAGAATGGCTACACCTTC. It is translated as CASSYSSREVKNGYTF.

CDR3 sequence reads: CASSPGRGVGGYEQYF. The CDR3, as DNA: TGTGCCAGCAGTCCCGGGAGGGGTGTGGGGGGCTACGAGCAGTACTTC. This chain links TRBV28 with TRBJ2-7, with 8 bases lining up with TRBD2. The CDR3 contains 16 residues. V lost 5 bases to trimming and J lost 3 bases; unmatched junction nucleotides: 12. Germline V gene sequence: CDR1 MDHEN, CDR2 SYDVKM.

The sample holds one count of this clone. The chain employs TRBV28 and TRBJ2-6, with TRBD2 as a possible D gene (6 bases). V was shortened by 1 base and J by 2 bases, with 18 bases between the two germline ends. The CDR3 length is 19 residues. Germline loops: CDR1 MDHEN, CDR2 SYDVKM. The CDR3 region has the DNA TGTGCCAGCAGTTTATATGGGAAGGGAGGAAGGGCTGGGGCCAACGTCCTGACTTTC. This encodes CASSLYGKGGRAGANVLTF.

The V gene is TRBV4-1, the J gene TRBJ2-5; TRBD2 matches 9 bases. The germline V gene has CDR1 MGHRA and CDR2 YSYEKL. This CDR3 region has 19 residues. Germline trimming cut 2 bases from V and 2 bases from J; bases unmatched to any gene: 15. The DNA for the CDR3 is TGCGCCAGCAGCCAAACTTTTCTAGCGGGACCGACTGTTCAAGAGACCCAGTACTTC. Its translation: CASSQTFLAGPTVQETQYF.

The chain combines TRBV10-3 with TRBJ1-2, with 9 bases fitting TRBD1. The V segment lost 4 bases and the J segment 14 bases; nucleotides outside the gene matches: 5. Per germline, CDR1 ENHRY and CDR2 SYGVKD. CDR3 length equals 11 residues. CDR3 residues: CAISGDRGRTF. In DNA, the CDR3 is TGTGCCATCAGTGGTGACAGGGGGAGGACCTTC.

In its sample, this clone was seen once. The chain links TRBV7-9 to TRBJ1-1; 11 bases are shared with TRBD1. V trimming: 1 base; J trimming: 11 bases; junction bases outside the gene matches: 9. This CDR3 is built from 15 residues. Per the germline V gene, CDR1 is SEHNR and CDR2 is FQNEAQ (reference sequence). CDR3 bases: TGTGCCAGCAGCTTAGATGGGACAGGGGGAATCGTGGCTTTCTTT. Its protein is CASSLDGTGGIVAFF.

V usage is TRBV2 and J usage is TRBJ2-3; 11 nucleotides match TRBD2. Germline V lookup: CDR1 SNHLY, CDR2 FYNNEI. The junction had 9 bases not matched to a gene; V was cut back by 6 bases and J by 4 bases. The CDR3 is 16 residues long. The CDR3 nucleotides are TGTGCCAGCAGATCTACAACTAGCGGGAGAGCAGATACGCAGTATTTT. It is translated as CASRSTTSGRADTQYF.